A single sample gave rise to the 7 T cell receptor beta chains below, sequenced in a study of blood T cell repertoires in COVID-19. TCRdb keeps only in-frame clones here, not all; method: immunoSEQ multiplex PCR. Of more than 80,000 clones in the sample, around 67% were seen once. The sample consisted of peripheral blood. Receptors were obtained from a woman in her sixties in a cohort sampled during active or convalescent COVID-19.

The V and J genes are TRBV3-1 (or the pseudogene TRBV3-2) and TRBJ2-7, with a tentative D call TRBD2 (6 bases). This CDR3 has 15 residues. Germline V gives CDR1 LGHDT, CDR2 YNNKEL (reference sequence). V lost 2 bases, J lost 2 bases, and 13 bases lay in between. In nucleotides, the CDR3 is TGTGCCAGCAGCCAACTCCGGGACTCAGCCTACGAGCAGTACTTC. This gives the protein CASSQLRDSAYEQYF.

The V call is TRBV10-2, the J call TRBJ2-7; D is possibly TRBD1 (7 bases). The CDR3 sequence is 13 residues long. In germline, CDR1 is WSHSY, CDR2 SAAADI. Trimming shortened V by 6 bases and J by 3 bases, and 12 bases separated the two germline ends. The DNA for the CDR3 is TGCGCCAGCAGAAGCAGGGGGGACTACGAGCAGTACTTC. Its translation is CASRSRGDYEQYF.

The chain links TRBV4-2 to TRBJ1-2, with TRBD1 matching 9 bases. Germline CDR1 LGHNA, CDR2 YNFKEQ. The length of the CDR3 is 12 residues. The junction had 0 bases not matched to a gene; V was cut back by 3 bases and J by 7 bases. DNA of the CDR3: TGTGCCAGCAGCCAGACAGGGGGTGGCTACACCTTC. Translation: CASSQTGGGYTF.

This clone was observed a handful of times. This chain joins TRBV3-1 (or the pseudogene TRBV3-2) and TRBJ2-2; 7 bases are a match to TRBD1. The germline gives CDR1 LGHDT, CDR2 YNNKEL (reference sequence). V lost 0 bases to trimming and J lost 4 bases; unmatched junction nucleotides: 5. This CDR3 is 16 amino acids long. This CDR3 is CASSQEGGQITGELFF. The CDR3 region has the DNA TGTGCCAGCAGCCAAGAAGGGGGACAGATCACCGGGGAGCTGTTTTTT.

The chain links TRBV28 to TRBJ1-6; D is unclear. The germline gives CDR1 MDHEN, CDR2 SYDVKM. Trimming stripped 7 bases from V and 10 bases from J, with 17 bases between. The CDR3 extends over 14 amino acids. Written as DNA, the CDR3 is TGTGCCAGCAAGGAATGGGGAGGAGGGTCACCCCTCCACTTT. Its protein product is CASKEWGGGSPLHF.

The chain is built from TRBV5-1 and TRBJ1-1; TRBD1 aligns across 9 bases. The CDR3 covers 15 residues. Germline V gene lookup returns CDR1 SGHRS and CDR2 YFSETQ. J was trimmed by 5 bases and V by 0 bases; bases with no gene match: 5. CDR3 sequence: CASSLGQGGLTEAFF. The CDR3 DNA reads TGCGCCAGCAGCTTGGGACAGGGGGGATTAACTGAAGCTTTCTTT.

This clone appeared a few times. The DNA of the CDR3 is TGTGCCAGCAGTCGGCAGGGGGCCGAGTACGAGCAGTACTTC. Protein: CASSRQGAEYEQYF. The genes are TRBV27 and TRBJ2-7; TRBD1 agrees at 8 bases. V lost 5 bases, J lost 4 bases, and 7 bases stayed unmatched. Germline V lookup: CDR1 MNHEY, CDR2 SMNVEV (reference sequence). CDR3 length equals 14 residues.